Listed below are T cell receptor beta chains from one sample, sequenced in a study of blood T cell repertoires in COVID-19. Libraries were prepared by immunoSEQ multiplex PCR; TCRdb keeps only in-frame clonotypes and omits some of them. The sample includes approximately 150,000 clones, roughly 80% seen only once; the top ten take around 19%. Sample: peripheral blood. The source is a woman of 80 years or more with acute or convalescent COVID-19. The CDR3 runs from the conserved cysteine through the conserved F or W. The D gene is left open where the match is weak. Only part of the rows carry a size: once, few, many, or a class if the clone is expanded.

TGTGCCAGCTACCTAGCGGGATTGTCGGATACGCAGTATTTT CASYLAGLSDTQYF TRBD2 TRBV28 NA TRBJ2-3
TGTGCCAGCAGTCCTTGGACTGGGCCAACGCAGTACTTC CASSPWTGPTQYF NA TRBV28 NA TRBJ2-7
TGTGCTAGCAGCTTAGACGGCTCCTACAATGAGCAGTTCTTC CASSLDGSYNEQFF NA TRBV7-7 NA TRBJ2-1
TGTGCCAGCAGCGAGAACCGGGACTATCCGTTCTTC CASSENRDYPFF TRBD2 TRBV28 once TRBJ2-1
TGTGCCTGGAGGGGGCCCGGCAATCAGCCCCAGCATTTT CAWRGPGNQPQHF NA TRBV30 NA TRBJ1-5
TGTGCCAGCAGCGCGACCGAGGGCTATGGCTACACCTTC CASSATEGYGYTF NA TRBV7-9 NA TRBJ1-2
TGTGCCAGCAGTGAAGTTAGGGGTGGTTTCTCACCCCTCCACTTT CASSEVRGGFSPLHF NA TRBV6-1 many TRBJ1-6
TGTGCCAGCAGTTCAGTGCACCAGGGAACCTATGGCTACACCTTC CASSSVHQGTYGYTF NA TRBV27 NA TRBJ1-2
TGTGCCAGCAGCCCTACTCCTCGTGCTGGCTACACCTTC CASSPTPRAGYTF NA TRBV7-3 once TRBJ1-2
TGCGCCAGCAGCCTGAGTTGGGAGGCTTTTGAAAAACTGTTTTTT CASSLSWEAFEKLFF NA TRBV5-1 NA TRBJ1-4
TGTGCTAGCAGTTGGACTAGCGGGAACCCCTACGAGCAGTACTTC CASSWTSGNPYEQYF TRBD2 TRBV27 NA TRBJ2-7
TGTGCCAGCAGCGTAGTAGCGGGAGATATGGAGACCCAGTACTTC CASSVVAGDMETQYF TRBD2 TRBV9 few TRBJ2-5